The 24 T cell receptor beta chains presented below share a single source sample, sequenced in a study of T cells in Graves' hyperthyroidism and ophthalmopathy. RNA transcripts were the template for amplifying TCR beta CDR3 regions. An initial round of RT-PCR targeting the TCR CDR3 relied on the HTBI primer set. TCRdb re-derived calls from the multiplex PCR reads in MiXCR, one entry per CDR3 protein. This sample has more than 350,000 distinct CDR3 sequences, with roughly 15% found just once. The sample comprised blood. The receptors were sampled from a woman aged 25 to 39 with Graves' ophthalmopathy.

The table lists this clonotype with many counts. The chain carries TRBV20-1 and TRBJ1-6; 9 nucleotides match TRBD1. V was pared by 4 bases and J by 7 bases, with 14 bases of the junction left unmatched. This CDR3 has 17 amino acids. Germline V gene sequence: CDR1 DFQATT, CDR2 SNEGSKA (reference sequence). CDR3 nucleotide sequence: TGCAGTGCTAACCCCAAGGGGACAGGGTTTGGGAATTCACCCCTCCACTTT. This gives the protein CSANPKGTGFGNSPLHF.

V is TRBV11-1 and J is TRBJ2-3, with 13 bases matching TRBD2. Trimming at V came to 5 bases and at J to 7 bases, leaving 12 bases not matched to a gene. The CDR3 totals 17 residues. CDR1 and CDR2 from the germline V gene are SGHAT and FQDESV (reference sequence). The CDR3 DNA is TGTGCCAGCAGCGCCGACTTACTAGCGGGGGGGCCGAATACGCAGTATTTT. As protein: CASSADLLAGGPNTQYF. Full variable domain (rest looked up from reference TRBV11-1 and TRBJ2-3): EAEVAQSPRYKITEKSQAVAFWCDPISGHATLYWYRQILGQGPELLVQFQDESVVDDSQLPKDRFSAERLKGVDSTLKIQPAELGDSAMYLCASSADLLAGGPNTQYFGPGTRLTVL.

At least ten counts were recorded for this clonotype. CDR3 nucleotide sequence: TGTGCCTGGAGTGTTGGAACGGGCTCCTACGAGCAGTACTTC. Its translation is CAWSVGTGSYEQYF. V is TRBV30 and J is TRBJ2-7; D not resolved. The CDR3 is 14 residues long. Deletions cut 0 bases from V and 0 bases from J, with 9 bases between. Germline V gene data show CDR1 as GTSNPN and CDR2 as SVGIG (reference sequence).

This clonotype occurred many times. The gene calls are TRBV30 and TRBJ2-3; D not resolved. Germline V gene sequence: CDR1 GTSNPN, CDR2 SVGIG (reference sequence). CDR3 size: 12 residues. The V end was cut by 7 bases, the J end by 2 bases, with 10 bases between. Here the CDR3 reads CAFDLNTDTQYF. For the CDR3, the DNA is TGTGCCTTCGACCTGAACACAGATACGCAGTATTTT.

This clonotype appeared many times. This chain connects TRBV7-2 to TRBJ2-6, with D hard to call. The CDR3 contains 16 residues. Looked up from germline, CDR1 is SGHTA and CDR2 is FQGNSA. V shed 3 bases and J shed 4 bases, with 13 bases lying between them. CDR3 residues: CASSLFPQSGANVLTF. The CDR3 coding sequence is TGTGCCAGCAGCTTGTTTCCCCAGTCCGGGGCCAACGTCCTGACTTTC.

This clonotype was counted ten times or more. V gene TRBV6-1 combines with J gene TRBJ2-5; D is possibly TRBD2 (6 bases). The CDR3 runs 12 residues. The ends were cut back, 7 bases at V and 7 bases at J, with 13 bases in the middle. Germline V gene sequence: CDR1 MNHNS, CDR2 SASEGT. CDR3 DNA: TGTGCCAGCATGTCTCAGGGAGGGACCCAGTACTTC. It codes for CASMSQGGTQYF.

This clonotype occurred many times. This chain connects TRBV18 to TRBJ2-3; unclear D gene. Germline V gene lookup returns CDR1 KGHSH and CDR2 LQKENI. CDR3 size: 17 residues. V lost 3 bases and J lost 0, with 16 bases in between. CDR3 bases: TGTGCCAGCTCACCGTCAATGGCGGCTTTAAGCACAGATACGCAGTATTTT. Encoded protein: CASSPSMAALSTDTQYF.

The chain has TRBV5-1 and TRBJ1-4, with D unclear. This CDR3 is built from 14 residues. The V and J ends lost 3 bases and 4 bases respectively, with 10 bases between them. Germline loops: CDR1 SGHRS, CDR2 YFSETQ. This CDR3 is CASSSDGNNEKLFF. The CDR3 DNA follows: TGCGCCAGCAGCTCGGACGGTAATAATGAAAAACTGTTTTTT.

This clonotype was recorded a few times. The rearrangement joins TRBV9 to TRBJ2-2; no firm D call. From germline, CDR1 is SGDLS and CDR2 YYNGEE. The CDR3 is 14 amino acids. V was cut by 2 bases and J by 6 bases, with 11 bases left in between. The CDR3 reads CASSVSGTSGELFF. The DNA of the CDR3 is TGTGCCAGCAGCGTGTCCGGTACCTCCGGGGAGCTGTTTTTT. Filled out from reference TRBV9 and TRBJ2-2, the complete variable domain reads DSGVTQTPKHLITATGQRVTLRCSPRSGDLSVYWYQQSLDQGLQFLIQYYNGEERAKGNILERFSAQQFPDLHSELNLSSLELGDSALYFCASSVSGTSGELFFGEGSRLTVL.

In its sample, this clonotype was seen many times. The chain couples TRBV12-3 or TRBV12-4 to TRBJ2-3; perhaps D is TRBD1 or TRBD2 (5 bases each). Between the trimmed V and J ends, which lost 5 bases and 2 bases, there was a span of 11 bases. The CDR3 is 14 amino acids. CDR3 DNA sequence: TGTGCCAGCAGTCTGGGACCAAACACAGATACGCAGTATTTT. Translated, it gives CASSLGPNTDTQYF.

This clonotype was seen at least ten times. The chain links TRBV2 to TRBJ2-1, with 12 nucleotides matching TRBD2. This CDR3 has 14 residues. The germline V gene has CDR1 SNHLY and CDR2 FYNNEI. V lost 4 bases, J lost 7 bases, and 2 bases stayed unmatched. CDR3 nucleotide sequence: TGTGCCAGCAGTGCCGGACTAGCGGGGAATGAGCAGTTCTTC. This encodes CASSAGLAGNEQFF.

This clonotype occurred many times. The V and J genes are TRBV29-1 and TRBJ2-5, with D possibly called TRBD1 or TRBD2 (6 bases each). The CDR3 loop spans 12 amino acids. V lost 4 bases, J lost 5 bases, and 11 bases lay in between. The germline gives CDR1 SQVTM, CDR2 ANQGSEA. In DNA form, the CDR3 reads TGCAGCGTTGGGGGGGCGGGGGAGACCCAGTACTTC. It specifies CSVGGAGETQYF.

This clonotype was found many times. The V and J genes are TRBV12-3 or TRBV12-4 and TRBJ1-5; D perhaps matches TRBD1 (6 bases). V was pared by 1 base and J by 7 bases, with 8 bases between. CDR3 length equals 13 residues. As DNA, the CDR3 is TGTGCCAGCAGTTTAGGTACAGGGCAGCCCCAGCATTTT. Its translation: CASSLGTGQPQHF.

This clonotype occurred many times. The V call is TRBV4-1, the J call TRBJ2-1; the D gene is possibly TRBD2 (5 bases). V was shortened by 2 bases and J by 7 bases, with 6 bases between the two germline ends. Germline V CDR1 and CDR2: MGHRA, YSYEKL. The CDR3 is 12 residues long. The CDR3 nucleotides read TGCGCCAGCAGCCAATGGGAGAATGAGCAGTTCTTC. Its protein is CASSQWENEQFF.

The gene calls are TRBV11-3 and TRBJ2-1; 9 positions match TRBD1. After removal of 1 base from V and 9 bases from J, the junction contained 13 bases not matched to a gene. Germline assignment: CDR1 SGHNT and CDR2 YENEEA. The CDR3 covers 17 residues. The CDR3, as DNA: TGTGCCAGCAGCTTAGGTCTGAACAGGGGGCTGTTAGGTGAGCAGTTCTTC. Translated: CASSLGLNRGLLGEQFF.

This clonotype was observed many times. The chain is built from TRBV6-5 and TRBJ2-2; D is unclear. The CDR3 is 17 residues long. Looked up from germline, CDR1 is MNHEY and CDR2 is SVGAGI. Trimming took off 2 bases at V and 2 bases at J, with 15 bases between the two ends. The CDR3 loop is CASSYGRQFGNTGELFF. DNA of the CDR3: TGTGCCAGCAGTTACGGTCGGCAGTTTGGTAACACCGGGGAGCTGTTTTTT.

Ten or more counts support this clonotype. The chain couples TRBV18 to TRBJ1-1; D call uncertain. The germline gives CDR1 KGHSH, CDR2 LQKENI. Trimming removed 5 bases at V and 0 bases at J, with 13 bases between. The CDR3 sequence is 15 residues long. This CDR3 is CASSDAITVNTEAFF. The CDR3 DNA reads TGTGCCAGCTCAGACGCGATAACGGTGAACACTGAAGCTTTCTTT.

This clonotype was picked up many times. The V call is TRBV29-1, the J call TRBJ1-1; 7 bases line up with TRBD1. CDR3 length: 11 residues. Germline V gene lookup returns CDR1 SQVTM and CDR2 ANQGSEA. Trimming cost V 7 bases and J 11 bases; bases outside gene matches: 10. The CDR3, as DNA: TGCAGCGGCGGAGGGGGCCTTCTGGCTTTCTTT. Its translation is CSGGGGLLAFF.

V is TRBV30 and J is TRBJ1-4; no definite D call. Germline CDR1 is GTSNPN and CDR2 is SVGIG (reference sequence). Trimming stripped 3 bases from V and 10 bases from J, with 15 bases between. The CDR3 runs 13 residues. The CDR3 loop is CAWSDTDPGKLFF. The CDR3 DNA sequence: TGTGCCTGGAGCGATACAGACCCAGGAAAACTGTTTTTT.

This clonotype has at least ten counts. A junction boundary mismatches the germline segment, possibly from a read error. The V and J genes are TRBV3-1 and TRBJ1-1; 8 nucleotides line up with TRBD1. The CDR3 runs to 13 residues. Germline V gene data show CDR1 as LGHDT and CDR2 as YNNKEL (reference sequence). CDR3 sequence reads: CASRHRGETEAFF. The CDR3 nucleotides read TGTGCCAGCCGCCACAGGGGGGAGACTGAAGCTTTCTTT.

The CDR3 DNA reads as TGTGCCAGCAGCGTCGGGACAGGGTCCGAGCAGTACTTC. Its translation: CASSVGTGSEQYF. The chain employs TRBV11-2 and TRBJ2-7; the match to TRBD1 covers 9 bases. This CDR3 has 13 residues. The J segment lost 6 bases and the V segment lost 5 bases, leaving 5 bases of the junction unmatched. Germline loops: CDR1 SGHAT, CDR2 FQNNGV.

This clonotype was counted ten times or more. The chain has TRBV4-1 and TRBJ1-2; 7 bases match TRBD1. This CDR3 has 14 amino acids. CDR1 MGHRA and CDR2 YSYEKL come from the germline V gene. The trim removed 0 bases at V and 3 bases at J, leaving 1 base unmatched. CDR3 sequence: CASSQETGDYGYTF. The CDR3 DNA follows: TGCGCCAGCAGCCAAGAAACAGGGGACTATGGCTACACCTTC.

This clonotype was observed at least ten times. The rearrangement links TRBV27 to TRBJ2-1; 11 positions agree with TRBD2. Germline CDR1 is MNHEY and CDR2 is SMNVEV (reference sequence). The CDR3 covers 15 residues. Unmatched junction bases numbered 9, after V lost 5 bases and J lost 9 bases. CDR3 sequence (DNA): TGTGCCAGCAGTAGTAGCGGGGGGGCTTTTGGTGAGCAGTTCTTC. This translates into CASSSSGGAFGEQFF.

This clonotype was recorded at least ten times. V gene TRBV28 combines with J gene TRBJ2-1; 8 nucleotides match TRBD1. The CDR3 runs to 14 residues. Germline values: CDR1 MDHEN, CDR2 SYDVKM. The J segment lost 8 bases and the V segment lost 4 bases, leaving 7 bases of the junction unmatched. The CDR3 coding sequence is TGTGCCAGCAGTTACCCTCAGGGGGCGGATGAGCAGTTCTTC. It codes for CASSYPQGADEQFF.